This TCR beta chain was sequenced for a study of blood T cells in healthy people across ages. Then a second PCR, running about 6 to 11 cycles, was carried out with a sample-barcoded 5' primer and a J-beta primer mix. TCRdb re-derived calls from the 5' RACE reads in MiXCR, one entry per CDR3 protein. The sample holds roughly 1.4 million distinct CDR3 sequences, approximately 60% seen once. General study points: The study lacked donor CMV status, which possibly confounded expanded clonotype changes.

This clonotype was recorded only once. The antigen is unknown. The source of this sequence is a man younger than 35 in good health. Sequencing was carried out using blood.

CDR3 protein: CASSKQVSVVEKLFF. The CDR3 DNA reads as TGTGCCAGCAGCAAACAGGTAAGTGTGGTGGAAAAACTGTTTTTT. The V and J genes are TRBV7-9 and TRBJ1-4; the D gene is possibly TRBD1 (5 bases). The CDR3 covers 15 residues. V gave up 5 bases and J gave up 8 bases, with 18 bases separating them. From germline, CDR1 is SEHNR and CDR2 FQNEAQ (reference sequence).